This TCR beta chain derives from a study of T cells in Graves' hyperthyroidism and ophthalmopathy. Study-wide points: Blood samples included most of the expanded thyroid clonotypes exceeding 0.001.

Researchers amplified the TCR beta CDR3 regions from RNA transcripts. First-round RT-PCR targeting the TCR CDR3 was performed with the HTBI primer set. TCRdb re-analysed the multiplex PCR reads in MiXCR, keeping a single row per CDR3 protein. The sample lists 350,000 to 500,000 distinct CDR3 sequences; about 13% were seen once. The study based diagnoses on clinical symptoms, serum thyroxine and TRAb, thyroid ultrasound and orbital computed tomography. V dropped 5 bases and J dropped 5; count of bases not matched to a gene: 15. The CDR3 is made up of 17 amino acids. Germline V gene sequence: CDR1 KGHSH, CDR2 LQKENI. Concerning this clonotype: Its antigen is as yet unknown.

The sample comprised blood. The sequence derives from a woman between 18 and 30 years old with Graves' hyperthyroidism. The chain carries TRBV18 and TRBJ2-1; 7 bases align to TRBD2. CDR3 nucleotides: TGTGCCAGCTCATCCGCGGTAGGGACTATCACGAACAATGAGCAGTTCTTC. Amino acid sequence: CASSSAVGTITNNEQFF.